Listed below are T cell receptor beta chains from one sample, sequenced in a study of cytomegalovirus exposure and HLA in healthy donors. Repertoires were generated with immunoSEQ multiplex PCR, while TCRdb's copy carries only in-frame clones and drops some. The sample includes about 110,000 clones, approximately 80% seen only once; the top ten take approximately 5.3%. The sample was PBMCs. Receptors were obtained from a female donor in good health and CMV-seropositive. The CDR3 runs from the conserved cysteine through the conserved F or W. D genes are given only for firm matches. Clone size is given for some rows only: seen once, a few or many times, or a class if the clone is expanded.

J gene,V gene,clone size,D gene,CDR3 protein,CDR3 DNA
TRBJ1-5,TRBV2,NA,NA,CASSAEVGQPQHF,TGTGCCAGCAGTGCGGAGGTGGGGCAGCCCCAGCATTTT
TRBJ2-3,TRBV19,once,TRBD2,CASSKLAGGTDTQYF,TGTGCCAGTAGTAAACTAGCGGGGGGCACAGATACGCAGTATTTT
TRBJ2-7,TRBV5-1,NA,TRBD2,CASSPRTSGGLSYEQYF,TGCGCCAGCAGCCCTCGGACTAGCGGGGGGTTATCCTACGAGCAGTACTTC
TRBJ1-6,TRBV7-2,NA,NA,CASSAQGSGNSPLHF,TGTGCCAGCAGCGCACAGGGCTCCGGTAATTCACCCCTCCACTTT
TRBJ2-3,TRBV11-2,NA,NA,CASSLNKQGDQTQYF,TGTGCCAGCAGCTTAAACAAACAAGGGGATCAGACGCAGTATTTT
TRBJ2-5,TRBV15,once,TRBD1,CATSGGTGKETQYF,TGTGCCACCAGCGGAGGGACAGGGAAAGAGACCCAGTACTTC
TRBJ2-6,TRBV4-2,once,NA,CASSQGNRAGANVLTF,TGTGCCAGCAGCCAAGGTAACAGGGCTGGGGCCAACGTCCTGACTTTC
TRBJ2-1,TRBV27,NA,TRBD1,CASRVYRGLRNEQFF,TGTGCCAGCAGGGTTTACAGGGGGCTCCGAAATGAGCAGTTCTTC
TRBJ2-7,TRBV4-3,NA,NA,CASSQVFGTLYEQYF,TGCGCCAGCAGCCAAGTCTTCGGGACTCTGTACGAGCAGTACTTC
TRBJ1-5,TRBV7-2,NA,NA,CASSLLGGNQPQHF,TGTGCCAGCAGCTTATTGGGAGGCAATCAGCCCCAGCATTTT
TRBJ2-6,TRBV2,once,NA,CASKGGSGANVLTF,TGTGCCAGCAAGGGGGGGAGCGGGGCCAACGTCCTGACTTTC
TRBJ1-5,TRBV5-1,NA,NA,CASSSAEGQPQHF,TGCGCCAGCAGCTCGGCCGAGGGACAGCCCCAGCATTTT
TRBJ1-2,TRBV7-9,NA,TRBD1,CASSPDRGHNYGYTF,TGTGCCAGCAGCCCAGACAGGGGGCATAACTATGGCTACACCTTC
TRBJ1-2,TRBV6-5,NA,NA,CASSPEGRNIYGYTF,TGTGCCAGCAGTCCTGAGGGCCGAAATATCTATGGCTACACCTTC
TRBJ1-1,TRBV25-1,NA,TRBD1,CASSEWSAGGAFF,TGTGCCAGCAGTGAATGGAGTGCAGGGGGAGCTTTCTTT
TRBJ2-5,TRBV9,NA,TRBD1,CASTGQGQETQYF,TGTGCCAGCACGGGACAGGGCCAAGAGACCCAGTACTTC
TRBJ1-2,TRBV28,NA,TRBD1,CASSFLSTGAGYGYTF,TGTGCCAGCAGTTTCCTGAGTACAGGGGCTGGCTATGGCTACACCTTC
TRBJ2-7,TRBV12-5,NA,TRBD1,CASGSESWTGGTYEQYF,TGTGCTAGTGGTTCGGAAAGCTGGACAGGGGGGACCTACGAGCAGTACTTC
TRBJ2-1,TRBV18,NA,NA,CASQEQVLNEQFF,TGTGCCAGCCAGGAACAGGTACTTAATGAGCAGTTCTTC
TRBJ2-5,TRBV7-8,NA,NA,CASSFGEGGETQYF,TGTGCCAGCAGCTTCGGGGAGGGGGGGGAGACCCAGTACTTC
TRBJ2-2,TRBV29-1,NA,TRBD2,CSVLLARNTGELFF,TGCAGCGTTCTACTAGCGAGGAACACCGGGGAGCTGTTTTTT
TRBJ1-5,TRBV5-1,NA,TRBD1,CASSSGQGDNQPQHF,TGCGCCAGCAGCTCGGGACAGGGGGACAATCAGCCCCAGCATTTT
TRBJ2-1,TRBV19,NA,TRBD2,CASSPPPGTSANNEQFF,TGTGCCAGTAGTCCCCCCCCCGGGACTAGCGCGAACAATGAGCAGTTCTTC
TRBJ2-5,TRBV5-6,NA,NA,CASSPGLQETQYF,TGTGCCAGCAGCCCGGGACTTCAAGAGACCCAGTACTTC
TRBJ2-7,TRBV28,NA,TRBD2,CASSFSGNAYYEQYF,TGTGCCAGCAGTTTTAGCGGGAACGCTTACTACGAGCAGTACTTC
TRBJ1-2,TRBV6-5,NA,NA,CASRQLQGGGYTF,TGTGCCAGCAGACAACTACAGGGTGGAGGCTACACCTTC
TRBJ2-5,TRBV5-1,NA,TRBD2,CASSLYRGEGIQETQYF,TGCGCCAGCAGCCTGTACCGGGGGGAGGGAATACAAGAGACCCAGTACTTC
TRBJ1-4,TRBV28,NA,TRBD1,CASSPDRRNEKLFF,TGTGCCAGCAGCCCGGACAGGCGTAATGAAAAACTGTTTTTT
TRBJ2-3,TRBV9,once,NA,CASSVAGLAGGRTDTQYF,TGTGCCAGCAGCGTAGCAGGCCTGGCAGGTGGGCGCACAGATACGCAGTATTTT
TRBJ1-1,TRBV2,few,NA,CASSVEARPAEAFF,TGTGCCAGCAGTGTGGAAGCGCGGCCCGCTGAAGCTTTCTTT
TRBJ2-3,TRBV4-3,few,TRBD2,CASSQAYLAGGPRDTQYF,TGCGCCAGCAGCCAAGCGTATCTAGCGGGGGGGCCTCGAGATACGCAGTATTTT
TRBJ2-3,TRBV27,NA,TRBD2,CASSKILADTDTQYF,TGTGCCAGCAGTAAAATACTAGCGGACACAGATACGCAGTATTTT